This TCR beta chain was sequenced for a study of T cells in Graves' hyperthyroidism and ophthalmopathy. Whole-study findings and limits: Researchers found most expanded thyroid clonotypes above 0.001 in blood as well. The model's output predicted ophthalmopathy at a median of roughly seven months prior to onset.

RNA transcripts provided the source from which TCR beta CDR3 regions were amplified. When the TCR CDR3 underwent first-round RT-PCR, the HTBI primer set was used. Each CDR3 protein is one row after TCRdb ran MiXCR on the multiplex PCR reads. The sample lists 550,000 to 600,000 distinct CDR3 sequences; roughly 50% were seen once. This clonotype occurred a few times. The antigen remains undetermined. A much larger clone lies a single base off, so this may be a read error. This CDR3 has 13 amino acids. Trimming removed 8 bases at V and 6 bases at J, with 16 bases between. The germline V gene encodes CDR1 MNHEY and CDR2 SVGAGI. Reasons for excluding patients were uncontrolled infection, other autoimmune disease, pregnancy or lactation. Clinical symptoms, serum thyroxine and TRAb, thyroid ultrasound and orbital computed tomography were used for the diagnoses.

The V gene is TRBV6-5, the J gene TRBJ1-2; possible D gene TRBD1, 6 bases. Sequencing was done on a sample of peripheral blood or thyroid tissue (not recorded which). This TCR was recovered from an adult woman with Graves' disease, either hyperthyroidism or ophthalmopathy (not recorded which). Here the CDR3 reads CASGQGGQDGYTF. The CDR3 bases are TGTGCCAGCGGCCAAGGGGGTCAGGATGGCTACACCTTC.